These 23 T cell receptor beta chains were all obtained from the same sample, sequenced in a study of cytomegalovirus exposure and HLA in healthy donors. Sequenced by immunoSEQ multiplex PCR; TCRdb stores in-frame clones only, minus some. This sample carries 200,000 to 300,000 clones, more than 75% of them seen once, and the ten largest clones take roughly 1.2%. Sequencing was carried out using PBMCs. The receptors were gathered from a woman in her 30s in good health and CMV-seropositive.

This clone was counted between two and nine times. The chain recombines TRBV4-2 with TRBJ1-4, with D unclear. Trimming cost V 1 base and J 7 bases, with 13 bases left between them. Germline values: CDR1 LGHNA, CDR2 YNFKEQ. CDR3 length equals 15 residues. The CDR3 nucleotides are TGTGCCAGCAGCCAAGCCCCCGGGGAAGTTGAAAAACTGTTTTTT. Protein sequence: CASSQAPGEVEKLFF.

This chain uses TRBV2 with TRBJ1-5, with 8 bases aligning to TRBD1. From germline, CDR1 is SNHLY and CDR2 FYNNEI. The CDR3 consists of 15 residues. The trim removed 6 bases at V and 7 bases at J, leaving 11 bases unmatched. CDR3 nucleotide sequence: TGTGCCAGCAGAGCCGGACAGGGTGGCGGACAGCCCCAGCATTTT. Translation gives CASRAGQGGGQPQHF.

V usage is TRBV4-1 and J usage is TRBJ2-7; 10 nucleotides line up with TRBD2. This CDR3 region has 18 residues. Germline V gives CDR1 MGHRA, CDR2 YSYEKL. The V gene end was trimmed by 3 bases and the J gene end by 7 bases; junction bases not matched to a gene: 18. For the CDR3, the DNA is TGCGCCAGCAGCCACCCGGGCAGCGGGAGGGGGGTCTCGGAAGAGCAGTACTTC. Translated, it gives CASSHPGSGRGVSEEQYF.

The chain joins TRBV19 to TRBJ2-5; D unresolved. The CDR3 contains 12 residues. Looked up from germline, CDR1 is LNHDA and CDR2 is SQIVND (reference sequence). Trimming pared 4 bases from V and 9 bases from J, leaving 12 bases between. CDR3 sequence: CASSSVLRAQYF. CDR3 coding DNA: TGTGCCAGTAGTAGCGTGTTACGGGCCCAGTACTTC.

This chain uses TRBV19 with TRBJ1-5; D is ambiguous. Trimming pared 3 bases from V and 0 bases from J, leaving 6 bases between. CDR1 is LNHDA and CDR2 is SQIVND in the germline V gene (reference sequence). CDR3 length: 14 residues. The CDR3 spells CASSIYLSNQPQHF. The DNA for the CDR3 is TGTGCCAGTAGTATTTATCTTAGCAATCAGCCCCAGCATTTT.

V is TRBV6-1 and J is TRBJ1-4, with 7 bases that match TRBD1. CDR3 size: 15 residues. V dropped 7 bases and J dropped 7; count of bases not matched to a gene: 12. Germline V lookup: CDR1 MNHNS, CDR2 SASEGT. This chain's CDR3 is CASIGTRGRGEKLFF. The CDR3 nucleotides are TGTGCCAGCATTGGGACGAGGGGGCGCGGTGAAAAACTGTTTTTT.

The J gene is TRBJ1-4, the V gene TRBV28, with D possibly being TRBD1 (6 bases). Germline V gene data show CDR1 as MDHEN and CDR2 as SYDVKM. V was pared by 2 bases and J by 3 bases, with 10 bases between. The length of the CDR3 is 15 residues. In DNA form, the CDR3 reads TGTGCCAGCAGTTTACAGGGGATAGCTAATGAAAAACTGTTTTTT. As protein: CASSLQGIANEKLFF.

The V gene is TRBV29-1, the J gene TRBJ2-1; 8 bases fit TRBD2. CDR1 and CDR2 from the germline V gene are SQVTM and ANQGSEA. The CDR3 has 16 residues. The V segment lost 0 bases and the J segment 3 bases; nucleotides outside the gene matches: 7. DNA for the CDR3: TGCAGCGTTGAAGATGGCGAAGCGGGAGTCTACAATGAGCAGTTCTTC. Translated, it gives CSVEDGEAGVYNEQFF.

As DNA, the CDR3 is TGTGCCAGTCAGACAGGGGACTTCAACGAGCAGTACTTC. Its protein is CASQTGDFNEQYF. J is TRBJ2-7 and V is TRBV27, with 8 bases matching TRBD1. V dropped 9 bases and J dropped 5; count of bases not matched to a gene: 9. Germline CDR1 and CDR2: MNHEY and SMNVEV (reference sequence). This CDR3 contains 13 residues.

The V call is TRBV19, the J call TRBJ1-2; weak D call: TRBD1 (6 bases). CDR1 and CDR2 from the germline V gene are LNHDA and SQIVND (reference sequence). V lost 4 bases and J lost 8, with 23 bases in between. The CDR3 is made up of 16 amino acids. The CDR3 spells CASSTPLQGSRDGYTF. CDR3 DNA: TGTGCCAGTAGTACGCCCCTCCAGGGGAGTCGGGACGGCTACACCTTC.

This clone was found once. The rearrangement uses TRBV7-9 and TRBJ2-3; 9 nucleotides align to TRBD1. V lost 8 bases to trimming and J lost 2 bases; unmatched junction nucleotides: 8. CDR3 length equals 15 residues. CDR1 is SEHNR, CDR2 FQNEAQ, per germline (reference sequence). In DNA, the CDR3 is TGTGCCAGCCCAACAGGGGGCTTCACCACAGATACGCAGTATTTT. Encoded protein: CASPTGGFTTDTQYF.

This clone occurred once. This chain links TRBV14 with TRBJ2-7; 8 nucleotides align to TRBD1. The CDR3 consists of 13 residues. V gave up 6 bases and J gave up 6 bases; unmatched junction bases: 7. The germline CDR1 and CDR2 sequences are SGHDN and FVKESK. CDR3 sequence reads: CASRAQGAGEQYF. CDR3 in DNA: TGTGCCAGCAGGGCCCAGGGGGCGGGCGAGCAGTACTTC.

In the case of this clone: Additional DNA sequences in this sample encode the identical CDR3. The chain has TRBV2 and TRBJ1-1, with D possibly TRBD1 on 6 matching bases. The ends were cut back, 2 bases at V and 5 bases at J, with 12 bases in the middle. In germline, CDR1 is SNHLY, CDR2 FYNNEI. The CDR3 totals 14 residues. CDR3 in DNA: TGTGCCAGCAGTGAATCATATAGGGGGACTGAAGCTTTCTTT. Translation: CASSESYRGTEAFF.

This chain connects TRBV5-1 to TRBJ1-1; 9 bases map to TRBD1. Germline loops: CDR1 SGHRS, CDR2 YFSETQ. CDR3 length: 15 amino acids. Trimming at V came to 3 bases and at J to 5 bases, leaving 8 bases not matched to a gene. CDR3 amino acids: CASSYGQGRRTEAFF. The CDR3 DNA is TGCGCCAGCAGCTACGGACAGGGGAGAAGGACTGAAGCTTTCTTT.

This clone is a singleton in its sample. The V gene is TRBV29-1, the J gene TRBJ2-5; D perhaps matches TRBD2 (6 bases). This CDR3 is built from 15 residues. CDR1 is SQVTM, CDR2 ANQGSEA, per germline. The V end lost 2 bases, the J end lost 4 bases, and 17 bases lay between the germline ends. The CDR3: CSVEWAGRRGETQYF. Written as DNA, the CDR3 is TGCAGCGTTGAATGGGCGGGGCGGAGAGGAGAGACCCAGTACTTC.

This clone was counted many times. The chain joins TRBV28 to TRBJ1-1; possibly TRBD1 for D (6 bases). Germline CDR1 and CDR2: MDHEN and SYDVKM. CDR3 size: 14 residues. V gave up 6 bases and J gave up 4 bases, with 15 bases separating them. This CDR3 reads CASSQRQVSTEAFF. The CDR3 DNA is TGTGCCAGCAGCCAGAGACAGGTGAGCACTGAAGCTTTCTTT.

The CDR3 nucleotides read TGCAGCGTGGGACAAACAACCCCGGGGACCCAGTACTTC. This translates into CSVGQTTPGTQYF. V gene TRBV29-1 combines with J gene TRBJ2-5; D might be TRBD1 (6 bases). CDR3 size: 13 residues. Trimming pared 6 bases from V and 7 bases from J, leaving 18 bases between. The germline gives CDR1 SQVTM, CDR2 ANQGSEA.

This clone was observed a few times. J is TRBJ2-2 and V is TRBV27; the D gene is possibly TRBD1 (6 bases). From germline, CDR1 is MNHEY and CDR2 SMNVEV (reference sequence). This CDR3 region has 14 residues. Trimming removed 2 bases from V and 3 bases from J, with 7 bases in between. The CDR3 reads CASSLDRYTGELFF. In nucleotides, the CDR3 is TGTGCCAGCAGTTTAGACAGGTACACCGGGGAGCTGTTTTTT.

The count of this clone is one. The rearrangement links TRBV19 to TRBJ2-7, with 9 nucleotides matching TRBD1. With V trimmed by 4 bases and J by 6 bases, 13 bases remained unmatched. The V gene's germline CDR1 is LNHDA and CDR2 SQIVND (reference sequence). The CDR3 is 16 residues long. CDR3 DNA: TGTGCCAGTAGTAACCGTGCGGGACAGGGCCTCGGCGAGCAGTACTTC. Protein product: CASSNRAGQGLGEQYF.

J is TRBJ2-4 and V is TRBV4-2; weak D call: TRBD2 (5 bases). Looked up from germline, CDR1 is LGHNA and CDR2 is YNFKEQ. V gave up 1 base and J gave up 0 bases, with 10 bases separating them. The CDR3 covers 16 residues. CDR3 DNA: TGTGCCAGCAGCCAAGGAGGGCCACTAGCCAAAAACATTCAGTACTTC. Protein sequence: CASSQGGPLAKNIQYF.

V gene TRBV15 combines with J gene TRBJ2-1; 7 bases match TRBD2. The CDR3 runs to 12 residues. Germline trimming cut 8 bases from V and 4 bases from J; bases unmatched to any gene: 2. CDR1 LNHNV and CDR2 YYDKDF come from the germline V gene (reference sequence). The CDR3 reads CATGAGYNEQFF. DNA of the CDR3: TGTGCCACCGGAGCGGGATACAATGAGCAGTTCTTC.

The rearrangement links TRBV27 to TRBJ2-7, with a weak D call TRBD2 (7 bases). The CDR3 spans 17 residues. CDR1 is MNHEY, CDR2 SMNVEV, per germline (reference sequence). Trimming cost V 4 bases and J 0 bases, with 19 bases left between them. This CDR3 reads CASSSYRAAGNSYEQYF. The CDR3 DNA follows: TGTGCCAGCAGTTCATACAGGGCAGCGGGAAACTCCTACGAGCAGTACTTC.

The rearrangement links TRBV29-1 to TRBJ2-7; 8 nucleotides agree with TRBD2. J gave up 1 base and V 5 bases, and 4 bases lay outside the gene matches. The CDR3 length is 13 residues. CDR1 and CDR2 (germline): SQVTM, ANQGSEA. The chain's CDR3 is CSVITSGSYEQYF. The CDR3 nucleotides are TGCAGCGTTATAACTAGCGGTTCCTACGAGCAGTACTTC.